This entry lists 29 T cell receptor beta chains sequenced from one sample in a study of vaccination and CD4 T cells after COVID-19. Regarding treatment: roughly 10-day PBMC culture with coronavirus spike peptide pools or control peptides (ViraFEST assay). Cultured CD4+ T cells had their DNA profiled by the Oncomine TCR Beta short-read assay. TCRdb re-called the PCR reads through MiXCR, storing one row per CDR3 protein. The sample carries roughly 4,200 distinct CDR3 sequences, around 24% recorded once. Their cognate antigens are unknown. Sequencing input: CD4+ T cells from blood, cultured in vitro. Receptors were obtained from a human donor who had recovered from COVID-19.

CDR3: CASSPTKENTEAFF. The CDR3 DNA sequence: TGTGCCAGCTCACCCACGAAAGAGAACACTGAAGCTTTCTTT. This chain connects TRBV18 to TRBJ1-1; D ambiguous. The CDR3 extends over 14 amino acids. CDR1 is KGHSH and CDR2 is LQKENI in the germline V gene. V lost 3 bases and J lost 1, with 9 bases in between.

This chain links TRBV7-2 with TRBJ2-5; D gene ambiguous. The CDR3 has 13 amino acids. CDR1 and CDR2 from the germline V gene are SGHTA and FQGNSA. V was clipped by 3 bases and J by 1 base, with 6 bases between them. CDR3 sequence (DNA): TGTGCCAGCAGCTTTAGCCGCCAAGAGACCCAGTACTTC. It encodes CASSFSRQETQYF. Based on the CDR3 plus reference TRBV7-2 and TRBJ2-5, the full variable domain is GAGVSQSPSNKVTEKGKDVELRCDPISGHTALYWYRQSLGQGLEFLIYFQGNSAPDKSGLPSDRFSAERTGGSVSTLTIQRTQQEDSAVYLCASSFSRQETQYFGPGTRLLVL.

The chain has TRBV19 and TRBJ1-1; the D is unclear. CDR1 is LNHDA and CDR2 is SQIVND in the germline V gene (reference sequence). Between the trimmed V and J ends, which lost 6 bases and 1 base, there was a span of 12 bases. CDR3 length: 14 amino acids. CDR3 DNA: TGTGCCAGTAGCCTCGTTAACGCGAACACTGAAGCTTTCTTT. It translates to CASSLVNANTEAFF.

J is TRBJ2-7 and V is TRBV19, with D hard to call. V was cut by 3 bases and J by 0 bases, with 6 bases left in between. The CDR3 is made up of 13 amino acids. CDR1 and CDR2 (germline): LNHDA, SQIVND (reference sequence). The CDR3 nucleotides read TGTGCCAGTAGTATGGTTACCTCCTACGAGCAGTACTTC. Translation gives CASSMVTSYEQYF.

This chain joins TRBV9 and TRBJ2-3; 8 bases are shared with TRBD2. The CDR3 length is 15 residues. The junction had 10 bases not matched to a gene; V was cut back by 6 bases and J by 4 bases. CDR1 is SGDLS and CDR2 is YYNGEE in the germline V gene. CDR3 sequence (DNA): TGTGCCAGCACCCTTCTTACGGGGGGGGCAGATACGCAGTATTTT. Its protein product is CASTLLTGGADTQYF.

This chain uses TRBV6-1 with TRBJ1-1; D is unclear. The ends were cut back, 5 bases at V and 0 bases at J, with 13 bases in the middle. Germline V gives CDR1 MNHNS, CDR2 SASEGT. The CDR3 consists of 15 residues. The CDR3: CASSPRGGMNTEAFF. CDR3 nucleotides: TGTGCCAGCAGTCCTCGTGGCGGGATGAACACTGAAGCTTTCTTT.

This clonotype is categorized as large. The rearrangement joins TRBV15 to TRBJ2-2, with TRBD2 identical over 7 bases. CDR3 length equals 14 residues. J was trimmed by 4 bases and V by 1 base; bases with no gene match: 0. Germline-derived CDR1 and CDR2 are LNHNV and YYDKDF (reference sequence). The CDR3 sequence: CATSRGEGTGELFF. DNA of the CDR3: TGTGCCACCAGCAGAGGGGAGGGCACCGGGGAGCTGTTTTTT.

This clonotype was recorded a few times. The chain has TRBV18 and TRBJ1-6, with 10 positions matching TRBD1. V was pared by 4 bases and J by 8 bases, with 2 bases of the junction left unmatched. The CDR3 is made up of 14 amino acids. The germline V gene encodes CDR1 KGHSH and CDR2 LQKENI. The CDR3 sequence: CASSQGTGDSPLHF. CDR3 coding DNA: TGTGCCAGCTCACAGGGGACAGGGGATTCACCCCTCCACTTT.

The chain uses TRBV5-6 and TRBJ2-7; D gene ambiguous. Trimming removed 0 bases at V and 3 bases at J, with 10 bases between. Germline V lookup: CDR1 SGHDT, CDR2 YYEEEE. This CDR3 is built from 14 residues. This CDR3 reads CASSLGGYSYEQYF. In nucleotides, the CDR3 is TGTGCCAGCAGCTTGGGTGGGTATAGCTACGAGCAGTACTTC.

The gene calls are TRBV30 and TRBJ2-3; D is uncertain. The germline V gene has CDR1 GTSNPN and CDR2 SVGIG (reference sequence). Trimming removed 3 bases from V and 2 bases from J, with 9 bases in between. CDR3 length: 13 residues. The CDR3 loop reads CAWRVGYTDTQYF. The CDR3 DNA sequence: TGTGCCTGGAGGGTGGGATACACAGATACGCAGTATTTT.

The J gene is TRBJ2-1, the V gene TRBV6-1, with 10 bases aligning to TRBD2. Germline V gene data show CDR1 as MNHNS and CDR2 as SASEGT. There are 16 residues in the CDR3. Unmatched junction bases numbered 8, after V lost 6 bases and J lost 3 bases. CDR3 DNA sequence: TGTGCCAGCAGCTCCTCTAGCGGGGGACTCTACAATGAGCAGTTCTTC. Translated, it gives CASSSSSGGLYNEQFF.

The rearrangement uses TRBV12-3 or TRBV12-4 and TRBJ2-2; D possibly corresponds to TRBD2 (7 bases). CDR3 length equals 14 residues. V was trimmed by 2 bases and J by 5 bases, leaving 9 bases between them. The CDR3 spells CASSLRGGTGELFF. The DNA for the CDR3 is TGTGCCAGCAGTTTAAGGGGGGGAACCGGGGAGCTGTTTTTT.

This sequence joins TRBV7-9 and TRBJ1-2; 9 nucleotides match TRBD1. V shed 4 bases, J shed 4 bases, and the junction held 7 bases outside the gene matches. CDR1 SEHNR and CDR2 FQNEAQ come from the germline V gene (reference sequence). The CDR3 is 15 residues long. The CDR3 DNA is TGTGCCAGCAGCTCCGGGACAGGGCAACGCTATGGCTACACCTTC. Its protein product is CASSSGTGQRYGYTF. Looking up the rest from reference TRBV7-9 and TRBJ1-2 gives the full variable domain: DTGVSQNPRHKITKRGQNVTFRCDPISEHNRLYWYRQTLGQGPEFLTYFQNEAQLEKSRLLSDRFSAERPKGSFSTLEIQRTEQGDSAMYLCASSSGTGQRYGYTFGSGTRLTVV.

The chain carries TRBV30 and TRBJ2-4; 7 positions match TRBD1. This CDR3 is 14 amino acids long. The trim removed 5 bases at V and 1 base at J, leaving 5 bases unmatched. The germline CDR1 and CDR2 sequences are GTSNPN and SVGIG (reference sequence). The CDR3 loop is CAWGPGQAKNIQYF. The CDR3 nucleotides read TGTGCCTGGGGACCGGGACAGGCCAAAAACATTCAGTACTTC.

This clonotype was counted between two and nine times. This chain links TRBV11-2 with TRBJ2-3, with 13 bases matching TRBD2. Germline values: CDR1 SGHAT, CDR2 FQNNGV. There are 15 residues in the CDR3. Germline trimming cut 6 bases from V and 5 bases from J; bases unmatched to any gene: 5. CDR3 sequence (DNA): TGTGCCAGCAGTACACTAGCGGGGGGGGGAGATACGCAGTATTTT. It codes for CASSTLAGGGDTQYF.

This clonotype is labeled as medium-sized (0.01 to 0.1%). V usage is TRBV12-3 or TRBV12-4 and J usage is TRBJ2-5; possibly TRBD1 for D (5 bases). The V gene lost 6 bases and the J gene lost 7 bases, with 9 bases spanning the gap. The CDR3 loop spans 11 amino acids. The CDR3 loop reads CASRNTGTQYF. In DNA form, the CDR3 reads TGTGCCAGCAGAAATACAGGGACCCAGTACTTC.

Comments on this clonotype: Possible read error: a much larger clone is one base away. The chain is built from TRBV7-7 and TRBJ2-3, with no clear D. There are 14 residues in the CDR3. Germline V lookup: CDR1 SSHAT, CDR2 FNYEAQ (reference sequence). In DNA form, the CDR3 reads TGTGCTAGCAGCTCTAACCCAACCCACCCTACGCAGTATTTT. It is translated as CASSSNPTHPTQYF.

This clonotype was observed a single time. J is TRBJ2-7 and V is TRBV30, with 8 bases that match TRBD1. Germline V lookup: CDR1 GTSNPN, CDR2 SVGIG (reference sequence). CDR3 size: 15 residues. J was trimmed by 2 bases and V by 1 base; bases with no gene match: 7. The CDR3, as DNA: TGTGCCTGGAGTGAAGGACAGGGCCTAGCCTACGAGCAGTACTTC. Its protein product is CAWSEGQGLAYEQYF. The entire variable domain, with the rest obtained from reference TRBV30 and TRBJ2-7, is as follows: SQTIHQWPATLVQPVGSPLSLECTVEGTSNPNLYWYRQAAGRGLQLLFYSVGIGQISSEVPQNLSASRPQDRQFILSSKKLLLSDSGFYLCAWSEGQGLAYEQYFGPGTRLTVT.

This clonotype was seen a few times. V usage is TRBV28 and J usage is TRBJ1-3, with D tentatively TRBD1 (5 bases). The V end was cut by 5 bases, the J end by 0 bases, with 11 bases between. CDR3 length: 15 residues. Germline V gene sequence: CDR1 MDHEN, CDR2 SYDVKM. For the CDR3, the DNA is TGTGCCAGCAGTGCGACAGTAAACTCTGGAAACACCATATATTTT. This encodes CASSATVNSGNTIYF.

The rearrangement uses TRBV5-5 and TRBJ2-5; D is possibly TRBD1 (5 bases). The V gene's germline CDR1 is SGHKS and CDR2 YYEKEE (reference sequence). This CDR3 is built from 13 residues. V lost 2 bases to trimming and J lost 3 bases, with 8 bases between them. The CDR3 here is CASSLVGEETQYF. In DNA, the CDR3 is TGTGCCAGCAGCTTAGTAGGGGAAGAGACCCAGTACTTC.

The chain has TRBV5-4 and TRBJ1-2, with D perhaps TRBD1 (6 bases). Between the trimmed V and J ends, which lost 4 bases and 5 bases, there was a span of 27 bases. This CDR3 has 18 amino acids. The germline V gene encodes CDR1 SGHNT and CDR2 YYREEE (reference sequence). CDR3 coding DNA: TGTGCCAGCAGCCCCGCACCCAACGGACAGAGCCTAGCGTATGGCTACACCTTC. Protein: CASSPAPNGQSLAYGYTF. Combining the CDR3 with reference TRBV5-4 and TRBJ1-2 gives the whole variable domain ETGVTQSPTHLIKTRGQQVTLRCSSQSGHNTVSWYQQALGQGPQFIFQYYREEENGRGNFPPRFSGLQFPNYSSELNVNALELDDSALYLCASSPAPNGQSLAYGYTFGSGTRLTVV.

Within the sample, this clonotype is medium-sized. V is TRBV6-5 and J is TRBJ1-4; tentative D call: TRBD1 (5 bases). Per the germline V gene, CDR1 is MNHEY and CDR2 is SVGAGI. This CDR3 has 14 residues. Trimming removed 1 base from V and 8 bases from J, with 11 bases in between. This chain's CDR3 is CASSYYPGREKLFF. The DNA for the CDR3 is TGTGCCAGCAGTTACTATCCGGGGCGGGAAAAACTGTTTTTT.

The CDR3 region is CASANQGQGSHEQYF. The CDR3 nucleotides are TGTGCTAGTGCCAACCAGGGACAGGGAAGCCACGAGCAGTACTTC. J is TRBJ2-7 and V is TRBV12-5, with TRBD1 matching over 9 bases. The length of the CDR3 is 15 residues. The trim removed 7 bases at V and 5 bases at J, leaving 12 bases unmatched. CDR1 and CDR2 (germline): LGHNT, FRNRAP.

This clonotype counts as medium-sized. This sequence joins TRBV10-3 and TRBJ2-3; 8 nucleotides align to TRBD2. This CDR3 has 15 amino acids. Per the germline V gene, CDR1 is ENHRY and CDR2 is SYGVKD. The trim removed 5 bases at V and 0 bases at J, leaving 4 bases unmatched. CDR3 in DNA: TGTGCCATCAGTTCTCGGACTAGCAGCACAGATACGCAGTATTTT. Its protein product is CAISSRTSSTDTQYF.

This chain joins TRBV12-3 or TRBV12-4 and TRBJ1-2; the match to TRBD1 covers 7 bases. The J segment lost 6 bases and the V segment lost 3 bases, leaving 10 bases of the junction unmatched. The CDR3 covers 15 residues. CDR3 bases: TGTGCCAGCAGTTTGGGACAGTCCATTGGGGATGGCTACACCTTC. It codes for CASSLGQSIGDGYTF.

The chain uses TRBV20-1 and TRBJ2-2; a possible D gene is TRBD2 (7 bases). Trimming cost V 3 bases and J 3 bases, with 14 bases left between them. From germline, CDR1 is DFQATT and CDR2 SNEGSKA (reference sequence). CDR3 size: 15 residues. The CDR3: CSAREGGADTGELFF. CDR3 DNA sequence: TGCAGTGCTAGGGAGGGGGGGGCGGACACCGGGGAGCTGTTTTTT.

The chain combines TRBV7-3 with TRBJ2-1; D assignment may be TRBD1 or TRBD2 (6 bases each). V lost 2 bases and J 7 bases, leaving 15 bases between the germline ends. CDR3 length equals 15 residues. The germline V gene has CDR1 SGHTA and CDR2 FQGTGA. Written as DNA, the CDR3 is TGTGCCAGCAGCTTAGACGGGGGCCCATCTAATGAGCAGTTCTTC. Its translation: CASSLDGGPSNEQFF.

This clonotype has a handful of counts. This rearrangement joins TRBV12-3 or TRBV12-4 to TRBJ2-3; 8 nucleotides align to TRBD2. This CDR3 is built from 14 residues. The V and J ends lost 7 bases and 0 bases, in that order; junction bases with no gene match: 3. The DNA of the CDR3 is TGTGCCAGCACCACTAGCGGTAGCACAGATACGCAGTATTTT. Protein sequence: CASTTSGSTDTQYF.

Judged by abundance, this clonotype is medium-sized (0.01 to 0.1%). The chain has TRBV30 and TRBJ2-3; D unresolved. The germline V gene has CDR1 GTSNPN and CDR2 SVGIG (reference sequence). The germline V and J ends were trimmed by 5 bases and 4 bases, with 7 bases remaining between them. The CDR3 totals 11 residues. The CDR3 is CAWGLADTQYF. The CDR3 DNA reads TGTGCCTGGGGCCTGGCAGATACGCAGTATTTT.